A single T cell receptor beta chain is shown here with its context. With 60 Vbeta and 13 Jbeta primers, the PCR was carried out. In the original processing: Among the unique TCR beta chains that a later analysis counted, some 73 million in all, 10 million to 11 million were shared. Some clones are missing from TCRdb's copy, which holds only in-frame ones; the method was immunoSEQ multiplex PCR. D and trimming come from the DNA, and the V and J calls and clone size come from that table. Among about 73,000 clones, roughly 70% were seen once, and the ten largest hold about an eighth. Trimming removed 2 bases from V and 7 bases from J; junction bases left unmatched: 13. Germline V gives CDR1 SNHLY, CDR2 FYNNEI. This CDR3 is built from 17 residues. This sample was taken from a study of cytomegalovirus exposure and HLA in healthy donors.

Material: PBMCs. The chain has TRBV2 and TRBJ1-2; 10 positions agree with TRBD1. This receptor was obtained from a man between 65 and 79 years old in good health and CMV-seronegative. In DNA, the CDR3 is TGTGCCAGCAGTGAATGGGACAGGGGAAATTTGGTCGGTGGCTACACCTTC. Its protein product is CASSEWDRGNLVGGYTF.